This T cell receptor (beta chain) was captured by sequencing in a study of blood T cells in healthy people across ages. The CDR3 extends over 14 amino acids. The V end was cut by 2 bases, the J end by 3 bases, with 8 bases between. Germline CDR1 KGHSH, CDR2 LQKENI. A second PCR of about 6 to 11 cycles used a sample-barcoded 5' primer and a J-beta primer mix. A 12-random-nucleotide template-switch adaptor tagged each cDNA molecule. TCRdb independently ran MiXCR on the 5' RACE reads; one entry per CDR3 protein. The sample includes about 1,600,000 distinct CDR3 sequences, roughly 40% of them seen just once.

The receptor's source is a woman aged 18-30 years in good health. This rearrangement joins TRBV18 to TRBJ2-1, with D possibly TRBD1 on 6 matching bases. The sequenced sample was blood. The CDR3 sequence: CASSPSQGYNEQFF. In DNA, the CDR3 is TGTGCCAGCTCACCATCACAGGGCTACAATGAGCAGTTCTTC.